The rows below give T cell receptor beta chains drawn from one sample of a study of graft-versus-host responses after intestinal transplantation. The table came from immunoSEQ multiplex PCR; TCRdb's copy has only in-frame clones and leaves some out. The sample lists 12,000 to 15,000 clones, roughly a third occurring once. The specimen was alloreactive CD4+ T cells from a mixed lymphocyte reaction culture, collected before intestinal transplant. These TCRs come from a human patient who received an intestinal transplant. Each CDR3 is given with its conserved first and last residue. A D gene is named only where the DNA matches it firmly. A clone size is listed for some rows: how often the clone was seen (once, few, many), or a class if it is expanded.

V gene	clone size	D gene	J gene	CDR3 DNA	CDR3 protein
TRBV5-3	NA	NA	TRBJ2-1	TGTGCCAGAACCTCTACCTGTGACTACAATGAGCAGTTCTTC	CARTSTCDYNEQFF
TRBV2	NA	TRBD1	TRBJ2-5	TGTGCCAGCAGGCGGACAGGGAGACAAGAGACCCAGTACTTC	CASRRTGRQETQYF
TRBV6-1	medium-sized	NA	TRBJ1-1	TGTGCCAGCAGTGGAAGGGTGAACACTGAAGCTTTCTTT	CASSGRVNTEAFF
TRBV2	few	NA	TRBJ2-5	TGTGCCAGCAGTGAAGGGCGCCAGACCCAGTACTTC	CASSEGRQTQYF
TRBV18	once	TRBD2	TRBJ2-7	TGTGCCAGCTCACCACGGGAGGGACTAGCGGGAGCCTACGAGCAGTACTTC	CASSPREGLAGAYEQYF
TRBV5-6	once	NA	TRBJ2-2	TGTGCCAGCAGCTTGGGTTTTGGCAGCACCGGGGAGCTGTTTTTT	CASSLGFGSTGELFF
TRBV6-4	NA	NA	TRBJ1-5	TGTGCCAGCAGTCCCGGTCTTAATCAGCCCCAGCATTTT	CASSPGLNQPQHF
TRBV5-1	NA	TRBD1	TRBJ2-2	TGCGCCAGCAGCTGGGACAGGGGGCGGACCGGGGAGCTGTTTTTT	CASSWDRGRTGELFF
TRBV27	medium-sized	TRBD2	TRBJ2-1	TGTGCCAGCAGTTTTTTGCGGGAGTACAATGAGCAGTTCTTC	CASSFLREYNEQFF
TRBV6-1	NA	TRBD2	TRBJ2-7	TGTGCCAGCATTACAAGGGGAGGGTACGAGCAGTACTTC	CASITRGGYEQYF
TRBV10-3	NA	NA	TRBJ2-7	TGTGCCATCAGTGGGGGGGCAGGGGGAGGCTACGAGCAGTACTTC	CAISGGAGGGYEQYF
TRBV10-1	few	TRBD2	TRBJ2-1	TGCGCCAGCAGTGAGGGCGGGAGAGGGAATGAGCAGTTCTTC	CASSEGGRGNEQFF
TRBV28	few	TRBD1	TRBJ1-4	TGTGCCAGCACCGCGACAGGGGCCGGTGAAAAACTGTTTTTT	CASTATGAGEKLFF
TRBV5-1	few	NA	TRBJ2-6	TGCGCCAGCAGCTTGGCAGGGTCTGGGGCCAACGTCCTGACTTTC	CASSLAGSGANVLTF
TRBV5-1	NA	NA	TRBJ2-5	TGCGCCAGCAGCTTCAGTGAGACCCAGTACTTC	CASSFSETQYF
TRBV29-1	few	NA	TRBJ2-3	TGCAGCGCACCCCCCCCGGGAAGTGGGACAGATACGCAGTATTTT	CSAPPPGSGTDTQYF
TRBV5-6	NA	TRBD1	TRBJ2-1	TGTGCCAGCAGCTATAGACAGGGAGCAAGCATTTACAATGAGCAGTTCTTC	CASSYRQGASIYNEQFF
TRBV5-1	NA	NA	TRBJ1-1	TGTGCCAGCAGCTTGAGGGGAGGTACGGGTGAAGCTTTCTTT	CASSLRGGTGEAFF
TRBV19	few	TRBD1	TRBJ1-4	TGTGCCAGTAGTTCCGGGACAGGGCGGACTGAAAAACTGTTTTTT	CASSSGTGRTEKLFF